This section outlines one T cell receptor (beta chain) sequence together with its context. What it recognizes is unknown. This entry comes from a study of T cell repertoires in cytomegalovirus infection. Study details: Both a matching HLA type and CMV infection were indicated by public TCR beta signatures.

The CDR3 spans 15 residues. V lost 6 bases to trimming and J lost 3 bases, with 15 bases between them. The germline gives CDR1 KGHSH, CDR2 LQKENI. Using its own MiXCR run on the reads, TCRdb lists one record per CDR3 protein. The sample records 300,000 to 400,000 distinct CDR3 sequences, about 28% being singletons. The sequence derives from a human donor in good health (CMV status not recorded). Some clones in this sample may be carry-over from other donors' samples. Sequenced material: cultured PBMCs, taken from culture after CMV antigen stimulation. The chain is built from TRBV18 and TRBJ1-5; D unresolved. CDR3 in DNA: TGTGCCAGCTCGTCCGGAGCACAGTTCAATCAGCCCCAGCATTTT. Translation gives CASSSGAQFNQPQHF.